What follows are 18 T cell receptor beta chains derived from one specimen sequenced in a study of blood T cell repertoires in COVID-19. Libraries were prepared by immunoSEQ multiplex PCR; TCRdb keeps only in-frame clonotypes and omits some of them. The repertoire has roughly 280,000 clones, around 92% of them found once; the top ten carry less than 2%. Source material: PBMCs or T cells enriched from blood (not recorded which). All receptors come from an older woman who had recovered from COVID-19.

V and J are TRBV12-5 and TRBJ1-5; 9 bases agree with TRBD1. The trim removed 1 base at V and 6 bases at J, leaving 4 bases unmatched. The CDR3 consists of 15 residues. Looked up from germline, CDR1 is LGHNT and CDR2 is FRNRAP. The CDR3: CASGLGQGVSQPQHF. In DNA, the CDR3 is TGTGCTAGTGGTTTGGGACAGGGGGTCAGTCAGCCCCAGCATTTT.

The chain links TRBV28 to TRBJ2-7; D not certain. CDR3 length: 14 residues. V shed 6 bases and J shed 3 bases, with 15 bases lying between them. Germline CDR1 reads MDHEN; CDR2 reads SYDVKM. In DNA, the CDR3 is TGTGCCAGCAGCCGCGCACAGATTCTCTACGAGCAGTACTTC. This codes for CASSRAQILYEQYF. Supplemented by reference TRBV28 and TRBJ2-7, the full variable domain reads DVKVTQSSRYLVKRTGEKVFLECVQDMDHENMFWYRQDPGLGLRLIYFSYDVKMKEKGDIPEGYSVSREKKERFSLILESASTNQTSMYLCASSRAQILYEQYFGPGTRLTVT.

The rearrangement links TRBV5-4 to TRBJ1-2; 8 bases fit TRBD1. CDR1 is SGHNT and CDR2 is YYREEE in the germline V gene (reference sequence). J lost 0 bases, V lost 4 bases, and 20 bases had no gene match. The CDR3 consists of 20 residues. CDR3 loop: CASSPKGPPNLQGANYGYTF. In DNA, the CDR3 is TGTGCCAGCAGCCCCAAAGGCCCCCCTAACCTACAGGGGGCTAACTATGGCTACACCTTC.

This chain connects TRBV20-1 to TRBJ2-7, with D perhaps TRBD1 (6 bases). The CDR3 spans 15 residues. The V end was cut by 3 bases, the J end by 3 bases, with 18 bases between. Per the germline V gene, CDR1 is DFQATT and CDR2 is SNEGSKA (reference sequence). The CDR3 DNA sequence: TGCAGTGCTAGTGGGGTCAGGGGATTTGACTACGAGCAGTACTTC. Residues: CSASGVRGFDYEQYF.

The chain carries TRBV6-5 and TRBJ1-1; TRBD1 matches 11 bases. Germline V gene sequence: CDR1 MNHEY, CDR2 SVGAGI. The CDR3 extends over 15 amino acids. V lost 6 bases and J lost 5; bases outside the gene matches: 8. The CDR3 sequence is CASRRTGGLRTEAFF. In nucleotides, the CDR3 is TGTGCCAGCAGGAGGACAGGGGGCTTGAGGACTGAAGCTTTCTTT.

CDR3 DNA sequence: TGTGCCATCAGTCCGGACAGGGGCAGGGGGAACACTGAAGCTTTCTTT. Amino acids: CAISPDRGRGNTEAFF. This sequence joins TRBV10-3 and TRBJ1-1; TRBD1 matches 9 bases. J was trimmed by 1 base and V by 5 bases; bases with no gene match: 8. CDR3 size: 16 residues. CDR1 is ENHRY and CDR2 is SYGVKD in the germline V gene.

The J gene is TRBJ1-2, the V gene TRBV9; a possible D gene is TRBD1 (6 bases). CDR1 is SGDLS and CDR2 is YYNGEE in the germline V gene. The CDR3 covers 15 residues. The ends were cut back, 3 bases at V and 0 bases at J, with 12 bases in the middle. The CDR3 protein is CASSARDTTNYGYTF. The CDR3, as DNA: TGTGCCAGCAGCGCCCGGGACACCACTAACTATGGCTACACCTTC.

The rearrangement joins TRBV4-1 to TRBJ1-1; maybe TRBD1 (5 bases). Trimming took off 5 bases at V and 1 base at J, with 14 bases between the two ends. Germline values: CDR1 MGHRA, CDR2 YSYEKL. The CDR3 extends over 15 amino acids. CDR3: CASSFSDSSNTEAFF. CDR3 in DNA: TGCGCCAGCAGCTTCAGCGACAGCTCGAACACTGAAGCTTTCTTT.

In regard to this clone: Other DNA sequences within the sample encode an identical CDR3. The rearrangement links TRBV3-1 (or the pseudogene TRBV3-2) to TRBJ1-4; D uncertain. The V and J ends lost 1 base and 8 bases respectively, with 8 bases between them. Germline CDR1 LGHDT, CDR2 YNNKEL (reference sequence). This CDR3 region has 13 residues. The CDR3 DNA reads TGTGCCAGCAGCCAAGGACGAGGGGAAAAACTGTTTTTT. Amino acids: CASSQGRGEKLFF.

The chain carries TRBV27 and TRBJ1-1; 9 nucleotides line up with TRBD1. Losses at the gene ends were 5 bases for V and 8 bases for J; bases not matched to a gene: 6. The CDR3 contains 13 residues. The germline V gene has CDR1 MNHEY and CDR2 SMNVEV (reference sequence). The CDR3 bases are TGTGCCAGCAGTGATCACAGGGGGCGGGAAGCTTTCTTT. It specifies CASSDHRGREAFF.

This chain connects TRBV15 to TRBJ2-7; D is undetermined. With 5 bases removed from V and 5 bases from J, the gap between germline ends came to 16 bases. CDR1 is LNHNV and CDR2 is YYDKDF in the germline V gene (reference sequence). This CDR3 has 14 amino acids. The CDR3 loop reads CATSGPLPSHEQYF. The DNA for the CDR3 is TGTGCCACCAGCGGTCCTCTCCCAAGCCACGAGCAGTACTTC.

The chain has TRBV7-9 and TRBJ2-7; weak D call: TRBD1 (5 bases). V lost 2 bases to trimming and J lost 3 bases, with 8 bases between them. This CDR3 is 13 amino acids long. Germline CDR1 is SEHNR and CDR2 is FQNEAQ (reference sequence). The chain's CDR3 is CASSLMGLYEQYF. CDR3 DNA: TGTGCCAGCAGCTTAATGGGGCTCTACGAGCAGTACTTC.

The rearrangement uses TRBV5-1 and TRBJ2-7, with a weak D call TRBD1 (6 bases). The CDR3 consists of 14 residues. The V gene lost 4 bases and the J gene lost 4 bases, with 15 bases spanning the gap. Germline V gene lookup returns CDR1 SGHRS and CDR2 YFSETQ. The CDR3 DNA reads TGCGCCAGCAGCATAGGACAGATAATTTACGAGCAGTACTTC. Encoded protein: CASSIGQIIYEQYF.

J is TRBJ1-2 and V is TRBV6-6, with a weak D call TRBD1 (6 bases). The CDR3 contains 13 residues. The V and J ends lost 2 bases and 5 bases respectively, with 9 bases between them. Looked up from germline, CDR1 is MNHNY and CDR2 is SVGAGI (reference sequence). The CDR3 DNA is TGTGCCAGCAGTTACGGAAGGGGGTATGGCTACACCTTC. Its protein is CASSYGRGYGYTF.

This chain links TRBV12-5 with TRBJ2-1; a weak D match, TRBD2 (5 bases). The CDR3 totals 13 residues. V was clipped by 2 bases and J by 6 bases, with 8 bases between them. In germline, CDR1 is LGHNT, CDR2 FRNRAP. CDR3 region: CASGLLGVNEQFF. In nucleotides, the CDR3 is TGTGCTAGTGGTTTGCTCGGGGTCAATGAGCAGTTCTTC.

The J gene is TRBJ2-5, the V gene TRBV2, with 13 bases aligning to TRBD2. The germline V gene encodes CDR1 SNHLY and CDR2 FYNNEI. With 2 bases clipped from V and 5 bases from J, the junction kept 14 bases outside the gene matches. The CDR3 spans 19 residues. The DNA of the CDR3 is TGTGCCAGCAGTGAACCCGGGACTAGCGGGATAGGGGGCGGGGAGACCCAGTACTTC. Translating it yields CASSEPGTSGIGGGETQYF.

The CDR3 loop reads CASRAGDLDTEAFF. The CDR3 nucleotides read TGCGCCAGCAGGGCGGGCGACTTGGACACTGAAGCTTTCTTT. V gene TRBV10-1 combines with J gene TRBJ1-1; no definite D call. This CDR3 region has 14 residues. The V gene lost 6 bases and the J gene lost 3 bases, with 14 bases spanning the gap. Germline CDR1 reads WNHNN; CDR2 reads SYGVQD (reference sequence).

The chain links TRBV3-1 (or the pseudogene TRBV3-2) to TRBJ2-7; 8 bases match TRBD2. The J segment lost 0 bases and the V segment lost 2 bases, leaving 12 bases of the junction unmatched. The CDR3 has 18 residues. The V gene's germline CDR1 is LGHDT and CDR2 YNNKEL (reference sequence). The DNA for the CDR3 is TGTGCCAGCAGCCAAAAGTGGCCTAGCGGGCCGAGCTCCTACGAGCAGTACTTC. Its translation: CASSQKWPSGPSSYEQYF.